A selection of T cell receptor beta chains follows, all from one sample in a study of cytomegalovirus exposure and HLA in healthy donors. This table comes from immunoSEQ multiplex PCR, and its TCRdb copy is limited to in-frame clones, with some not included. The table records 85,000 to 120,000 clones, roughly nine tenths of them present only once. Sequencing used PBMCs. The receptor set was obtained from a woman aged 18 to 35 in good health and CMV-seropositive. CDR3s include the opening cysteine and the closing phenylalanine or tryptophan. The D gene is left open where the match is weak. Clone sizes are given selectively: once, few, many, or a class where the clone is expanded.

J | size | V | D | DNA | CDR3
TRBJ1-2 | NA | TRBV27 | NA | TGTGCCAGCAGTTCCAGGGTTAACTATGGCTACACCTTC | CASSSRVNYGYTF
TRBJ1-3 | NA | TRBV5-6 | NA | TGTGCCAGCAGCTTGCCTCAGGTACTGAAAGGAAACACCATATATTTT | CASSLPQVLKGNTIYF
TRBJ1-2 | NA | TRBV2 | NA | TGTGCCAGCAGTGATCTCCGAAACGGCTATGGCTACACCTTC | CASSDLRNGYGYTF
TRBJ1-5 | NA | TRBV6-1 | NA | TGTGCCAGCAGTGAATGGATAGGGGGGGGTGATCAGCCCCAGCATTTT | CASSEWIGGGDQPQHF
TRBJ1-5 | NA | TRBV28 | NA | TGTGCCAGCATTCCTAGGGCGGGGATCTATAGCAATCAGCCCCAGCATTTT | CASIPRAGIYSNQPQHF
TRBJ1-1 | NA | TRBV7-2 | NA | TGTGCCAGCAGCTTAGACTTGGGGGGAGGGGTCACTGAAGCTTTCTTT | CASSLDLGGGVTEAFF
TRBJ2-5 | NA | TRBV28 | TRBD2 | TGTGCCAGCAGCCCCGGACTAGCGGGGGGGCCTCAAGAGACCCAGTACTTC | CASSPGLAGGPQETQYF
TRBJ1-2 | NA | TRBV2 | TRBD1 | TGTGCCAGCAGGAAGGGATGGCAGGGGGCCCCTAACTATGGCTACACCTTC | CASRKGWQGAPNYGYTF
TRBJ2-3 | once | TRBV5-6 | NA | TGTGCCAGCAGCTTGACTAGCTTCACAGATACGCAGTATTTT | CASSLTSFTDTQYF
TRBJ2-1 | once | TRBV9 | NA | TGTGCCAGCAGCGTAGAGGGGGGGCCCTACAATGAGCAGTTCTTC | CASSVEGGPYNEQFF
TRBJ1-2 | NA | TRBV29-1 | TRBD1 | TGCAGCGTTAACAGGGGGTGGCTGAATGGCTACACCTTC | CSVNRGWLNGYTF
TRBJ1-2 | NA | TRBV9 | TRBD1 | TGTGCCAGCAGTATGGACAGGGGGCGACTTCGGGATGGCTACACCTTC | CASSMDRGRLRDGYTF
TRBJ2-7 | NA | TRBV4-1 | TRBD1 | TGCGCCAGCAGCCCCCGGACAGGGGAAGTTTACGAGCAGTACTTC | CASSPRTGEVYEQYF
TRBJ1-2 | NA | TRBV11-2 | NA | TGTGCCAGCAGCCCGGGACAACATGGCTACACCTTC | CASSPGQHGYTF
TRBJ2-5 | NA | TRBV6-5 | NA | TGTGCCAGCAGTCGCGGGGTAGGACAAGAGACCCAGTACTTC | CASSRGVGQETQYF
TRBJ1-1 | NA | TRBV4-3 | NA | TGCGCCAGCAGTCAAGGGGAGTACGGGGAAGCTTTCTTT | CASSQGEYGEAFF
TRBJ2-3 | NA | TRBV6-4 | TRBD2 | TGTGCCAGCAGTACAACTAGCGGGGGGGTAGATACGCAGTATTTT | CASSTTSGGVDTQYF
TRBJ1-2 | NA | TRBV7-2 | TRBD1 | TGTGCCAGCAGCTTAGGGTTTTGGGCAGGGGGCGATCATGGCTACACCTTC | CASSLGFWAGGDHGYTF
TRBJ2-3 | NA | TRBV4-3 | TRBD2 | TGCGCCAGCAGCCACTTTAGCGGGGATTATGATACGCAGTATTTT | CASSHFSGDYDTQYF
TRBJ1-6 | NA | TRBV12-2 | NA | TGTGCAAGTCGCTGCCGGGACAGAGATAATTCACCCCTCCACTTT | CASRCRDRDNSPLHF
TRBJ2-5 | NA | TRBV6-5 | TRBD1 | TGTGCCAGCAGTCGGACAGGGGGCCCTCAAGAGACCCAGTACTTC | CASSRTGGPQETQYF
TRBJ1-1 | NA | TRBV5-6 | NA | TGTGCCAGCAGCCCCACCCCATACAAAGGGGCCGGGTTGAACACTGAAGCTTTCTTT | CASSPTPYKGAGLNTEAFF
TRBJ1-1 | NA | TRBV5-1 | NA | TGCGCCAGCAGCGGGGCGCCGAACACTGAAGCTTTCTTT | CASSGAPNTEAFF
TRBJ1-1 | NA | TRBV5-8 | TRBD1 | TGTGCCAGCAGCTTCCGGGACAGGGGTGAGAACACTGAAGCTTTCTTT | CASSFRDRGENTEAFF
TRBJ1-6 | once | TRBV7-4 | NA | TGTGCCAGCAGCTTATCCTCCGGGGAGGGTAGGTCCTATAATTCACCCCTCCACTTT | CASSLSSGEGRSYNSPLHF
TRBJ2-2 | NA | TRBV9 | TRBD1 | TGTGCCAGCAGCGCCACAGCCCGGGACAGGGGCCCCGGGGAGCTGTTTTTT | CASSATARDRGPGELFF
TRBJ1-3 | NA | TRBV9 | NA | TGTGCCAGCAGCGTAGCGGGAGGGATAATGGACACCATATATTTT | CASSVAGGIMDTIYF
TRBJ2-7 | once | TRBV27 | NA | TGTGCCAGCAGGGGAGGGGGGGCCCCCTACGAGCAGTACTTC | CASRGGGAPYEQYF
TRBJ2-3 | NA | TRBV19 | TRBD1 | TGTGCCAGTAAAGATTGGGGGACAGTGTCTAGCACAGATACGCAGTATTTT | CASKDWGTVSSTDTQYF
TRBJ2-2 | NA | TRBV11-2 | NA | TGTGCCAGCAGCTTAGCATGGGCCGACACCGGGGAGCTGTTTTTT | CASSLAWADTGELFF
TRBJ1-1 | few | TRBV7-8 | NA | TGTGCCAGCAGCATTGTCATGAACACTGAAGCTTTCTTT | CASSIVMNTEAFF
TRBJ2-2 | once | TRBV29-1 | TRBD2 | TGCAGCGTTGCCGGTGCCCTAGCGGGGGGGAACACCGGGGAGCTGTTTTTT | CSVAGALAGGNTGELFF
TRBJ1-3 | NA | TRBV19 | NA | TGTGCCAGTAGTCAGAGGACAGCCACCCCGGACACCATATATTTT | CASSQRTATPDTIYF
TRBJ2-3 | NA | TRBV6-5 | NA | TGTGCCAGTTCGGTGTCAGATACGCAGTATTTT | CASSVSDTQYF
TRBJ2-1 | NA | TRBV13 | NA | TGTGCCAGCAGCTTAGGGACTTCTTACAATGAGCAGTTCTTC | CASSLGTSYNEQFF
TRBJ1-4 | once | TRBV2 | TRBD1 | TGTGCCAGCAGCGGAGACAGGGACCGGGCAACTAATGAAAAACTGTTTTTT | CASSGDRDRATNEKLFF
TRBJ2-2 | NA | TRBV5-1 | TRBD2 | TGCGCCAGCAGTCCCGGGACTAGCAGCACCGGGGAGCTGTTTTTT | CASSPGTSSTGELFF
TRBJ2-5 | NA | TRBV27 | NA | TGTGCCAGCAGCTACCGGGAGACCCAGTACTTC | CASSYRETQYF
TRBJ1-2 | NA | TRBV7-2 | TRBD1 | TGTGCCAGCAGCTTAGAATACAGGGGAGATGGCTACACCTTC | CASSLEYRGDGYTF
TRBJ2-7 | NA | TRBV10-3 | NA | TGTGCCATCAGTGACGGGCAGGGCGGTTACGAGCAGTACTTC | CAISDGQGGYEQYF
TRBJ2-1 | NA | TRBV4-1 | NA | TGCGCCAGCAGCCACCCAGGCGGGGATGAGCAGTTCTTC | CASSHPGGDEQFF
TRBJ2-1 | few | TRBV7-2 | TRBD2 | TGTGCCAGCAGCTCCAAGGGACTAGCGGGGAAGGGCTCCTACAATGAGCAGTTCTTC | CASSSKGLAGKGSYNEQFF
TRBJ1-1 | NA | TRBV11-2 | TRBD1 | TGTGCCAGCAGCTTACAGGGGGTTACTGAAGCTTTCTTT | CASSLQGVTEAFF
TRBJ2-7 | once | TRBV20-1 | NA | TGCAGTGCTCCCCAGGGGTACGAGCAGTACTTC | CSAPQGYEQYF
TRBJ1-5 | once | TRBV27 | NA | TGTGCCAGCAGTCTTCTCAATCAGCCCCAGCATTTT | CASSLLNQPQHF
TRBJ2-5 | NA | TRBV9 | TRBD1 | TGTGCCAGCAGCGCGGGACAGGGTCAAGAGACCCAGTACTTC | CASSAGQGQETQYF
TRBJ1-1 | NA | TRBV5-6 | NA | TGTGCCAGCAGCTTGTCGGGAGCGTTAAACACTGAAGCTTTCTTT | CASSLSGALNTEAFF